This note documents a single T cell receptor beta chain sequence. The data are from a study of T-cell reconstitution after alpha-beta-depleted transplantation in children. TCRbeta library construction was performed incorporating unique molecular identifiers. TCRdb reprocessed the PCR reads via MiXCR and lists one record per CDR3 protein. Here the sample spans fewer than 150,000 distinct CDR3 sequences, approximately 8.7% being singletons. This CDR3 has 13 amino acids. Germline-derived CDR1 and CDR2 are SQVTM and ANQGSEA. Trimming removed 6 bases from V and 3 bases from J, with 12 bases in between. The chain carries TRBV29-1 and TRBJ2-1, with D perhaps TRBD2 (5 bases). The source of this sequence is a girl under three years old who had a stem cell transplant for combined immunodeficiency, so the T cells may come from the graft donor. The source material was PBMCs, mostly from graft donor cells, sampled 180 days after TCRalphabeta/CD19-depleted stem cell transplant. In nucleotides, the CDR3 is TGCAGCGTCCGGGCCACTAGCTACAATGAGCAGTTCTTC. Translation: CSVRATSYNEQFF.